The 16 T cell receptor beta chains presented below share a single source sample, sequenced in a study of a mutant IDH1 vaccine in newly diagnosed glioma. Described time point: week 23, last vaccination. The investigators gave 300 ug of mutant IDH1 20-mer peptide in each vaccine dose, together with topical imiquimod. What these receptors recognize is not known. TCRdb's table, derived via immunoSEQ multiplex PCR, lists solely in-frame clones and lacks some. Seen here are about 72,000 clones, approximately 80% observed once, and the top ten hold less than 15%. This sample comprised PBMCs, obtained from a glioma patient whose treatment included an IDH1 peptide vaccine. The receptor set was obtained from a man younger than 35 with glioma.

The chain employs TRBV7-9 and TRBJ1-1; the D is unclear. CDR1 and CDR2 from the germline V gene are SEHNR and FQNEAQ (reference sequence). The CDR3 spans 14 residues. Trimming cost V 4 bases and J 4 bases, with 13 bases left between them. In DNA, the CDR3 is TGTGCCAGCAGCTACCAGACATCGTCCACTGAAGCTTTCTTT. This encodes CASSYQTSSTEAFF. Using reference TRBV7-9 and TRBJ1-1 for the parts outside the CDR3, the full variable domain is DTGVSQNPRHKITKRGQNVTFRCDPISEHNRLYWYRQTLGQGPEFLTYFQNEAQLEKSRLLSDRFSAERPKGSFSTLEIQRTEQGDSAMYLCASSYQTSSTEAFFGQGTRLTVV.

The chain carries TRBV18 and TRBJ2-7; 7 positions match TRBD2. This CDR3 comprises 16 residues. V lost 3 bases and J lost 3; bases outside the gene matches: 11. CDR1 and CDR2 (germline): KGHSH, LQKENI. The CDR3 sequence: CASSPDRGDGDYEQYF. Here the CDR3 DNA reads TGTGCCAGCTCACCGGATCGGGGGGACGGAGACTACGAGCAGTACTTC.

The J gene is TRBJ1-2, the V gene TRBV4-1; D is unclear. Trimming pared 0 bases from V and 3 bases from J, leaving 8 bases between. There are 14 residues in the CDR3. Germline V gene sequence: CDR1 MGHRA, CDR2 YSYEKL. As DNA, the CDR3 is TGCGCCAGCAGCCAAGATAAAACGGACTATGGCTACACCTTC. This translates into CASSQDKTDYGYTF.

The rearrangement joins TRBV27 to TRBJ1-1; D unresolved. The V end was cut by 8 bases, the J end by 0 bases, with 13 bases between. CDR1 and CDR2 (germline): MNHEY, SMNVEV (reference sequence). The CDR3 loop spans 14 amino acids. This chain's CDR3 is CASSPSLLNTEAFF. DNA of the CDR3: TGTGCCAGCTCACCCAGTCTTTTGAACACTGAAGCTTTCTTT.

This rearrangement joins TRBV6-1 to TRBJ1-5; D ambiguous. Trimming removed 4 bases from V and 4 bases from J, with 14 bases in between. The CDR3 spans 15 residues. Germline CDR1 MNHNS, CDR2 SASEGT. The CDR3: CASSVIRLANQPQHF. DNA of the CDR3: TGTGCCAGCAGTGTCATCAGGCTCGCGAATCAGCCCCAGCATTTT.

The genes are TRBV27 and TRBJ1-2, with D unclear. Trimming pared 2 bases from V and 2 bases from J, leaving 6 bases between. The CDR3 spans 13 residues. Germline V CDR1 and CDR2: MNHEY, SMNVEV (reference sequence). In nucleotides, the CDR3 is TGTGCCAGCAGTTTACGGCAAAACTATGGCTACACCTTC. Its translation: CASSLRQNYGYTF.

The rearrangement uses TRBV6-7 and TRBJ1-3; 8 bases fit TRBD1. TRBV6-7 is sorted into the ORF group, with uncertain function. The CDR3 has 16 residues. The J segment lost 1 base and the V segment lost 2 bases, leaving 4 bases of the junction unmatched. The CDR3: CASSYGRGPSGNTIYF. The CDR3 nucleotides read TGTGCCAGCAGTTACGGCAGGGGGCCGTCTGGAAACACCATATATTTT.

This clone has just one count. The genes are TRBV4-3 and TRBJ1-1, with 8 bases lining up with TRBD1. Trimming took 0 bases from V and 1 from J; bases not matched to a gene: 1. This CDR3 has 15 residues. Germline V lookup: CDR1 LGHNA, CDR2 YSLEER. CDR3: CASSQDGTGNTEAFF. In DNA form, the CDR3 reads TGCGCCAGCAGCCAAGATGGGACAGGGAACACTGAAGCTTTCTTT.

A single count supports this clone. The rearrangement joins TRBV7-9 to TRBJ1-3; TRBD1 is a possible D gene (5 bases). The germline CDR1 and CDR2 sequences are SEHNR and FQNEAQ (reference sequence). This CDR3 is 14 amino acids long. V was shortened by 4 bases and J by 0 bases, with 7 bases between the two germline ends. The CDR3 DNA sequence: TGTGCCAGCAGCTGGGGCCCCTCTGGAAACACCATATATTTT. Amino acid sequence: CASSWGPSGNTIYF.

The CDR3 sequence is CASSVSGTNYGYTF. CDR3 bases: TGTGCCAGCAGCGTATCAGGGACTAACTATGGCTACACCTTC. The rearrangement joins TRBV9 to TRBJ1-2; tentatively, D is TRBD1 (5 bases). The V end was cut by 1 base, the J end by 0 bases, with 7 bases between. Germline V gene sequence: CDR1 SGDLS, CDR2 YYNGEE. The CDR3 spans 14 residues.

This rearrangement joins TRBV2 to TRBJ1-4; tentatively, D is TRBD1 (6 bases). The CDR3 consists of 15 residues. Between the trimmed V and J ends, which lost 3 bases and 4 bases, there was a span of 12 bases. CDR1 is SNHLY, CDR2 FYNNEI, per germline. The CDR3 reads CASSEAGTFNEKLFF. As DNA, the CDR3 is TGTGCCAGCAGTGAGGCCGGGACATTTAATGAAAAACTGTTTTTT. Variable domain in full (rest from reference TRBV2 and TRBJ1-4): EPEVTQTPSHQVTQMGQEVILRCVPISNHLYFYWYRQILGQKVEFLVSFYNNEISEKSEIFDDQFSVERPDGSNFTLKIRSTKLEDSAMYFCASSEAGTFNEKLFFGSGTQLSVL.

This chain connects TRBV7-9 to TRBJ2-3; a possible D gene is TRBD2 (6 bases). The CDR3 covers 16 residues. Per germline, CDR1 SEHNR and CDR2 FQNEAQ (reference sequence). Trimming pared 5 bases from V and 2 bases from J, leaving 17 bases between. The CDR3: CASSPGIAAFTDTQYF. In DNA, the CDR3 is TGTGCCAGCAGCCCCGGGATAGCGGCCTTCACAGATACGCAGTATTTT.

This chain links TRBV5-6 with TRBJ1-2, with D tentatively TRBD1 (5 bases). The CDR3 consists of 16 residues. The germline gives CDR1 SGHDT, CDR2 YYEEEE. Trimming removed 4 bases at V and 4 bases at J, with 20 bases between. The CDR3 region has the DNA TGTGCCAGCAGCGTTGTCGGTTTCGGGGCTGGCTATGGCTACACCTTC. Protein sequence: CASSVVGFGAGYGYTF.

This chain links TRBV19 with TRBJ1-5, with D perhaps TRBD1 (5 bases). Trimming took off 8 bases at V and 4 bases at J, with 15 bases between the two ends. The CDR3 consists of 14 residues. Germline assignment: CDR1 LNHDA and CDR2 SQIVND (reference sequence). CDR3 in amino acids: CASRSGRGNQPQHF. In nucleotides, the CDR3 is TGTGCCAGTCGGTCGGGGCGGGGGAATCAGCCCCAGCATTTT.

This clone was seen only a few times. The chain joins TRBV2 to TRBJ2-6; D is possibly TRBD1 (6 bases). Germline-derived CDR1 and CDR2 are SNHLY and FYNNEI. The V end was cut by 9 bases, the J end by 0 bases, with 15 bases between. The CDR3 is made up of 16 amino acids. CDR3 coding DNA: TGTGCCAGTAACGCAGGGGCGCGCTCTGGGGCCAACGTCCTGACTTTC. This translates into CASNAGARSGANVLTF.

The genes are TRBV19 and TRBJ2-7, with D perhaps given as TRBD1 or TRBD2 (6 bases each). Germline V gives CDR1 LNHDA, CDR2 SQIVND (reference sequence). Trimming took 9 bases from V and 2 from J, leaving 14 bases between them. The CDR3 sequence is 13 residues long. CDR3 in amino acids: CARPRGLAYEQYF. The CDR3 DNA follows: TGTGCCAGGCCCAGGGGACTGGCCTACGAGCAGTACTTC.